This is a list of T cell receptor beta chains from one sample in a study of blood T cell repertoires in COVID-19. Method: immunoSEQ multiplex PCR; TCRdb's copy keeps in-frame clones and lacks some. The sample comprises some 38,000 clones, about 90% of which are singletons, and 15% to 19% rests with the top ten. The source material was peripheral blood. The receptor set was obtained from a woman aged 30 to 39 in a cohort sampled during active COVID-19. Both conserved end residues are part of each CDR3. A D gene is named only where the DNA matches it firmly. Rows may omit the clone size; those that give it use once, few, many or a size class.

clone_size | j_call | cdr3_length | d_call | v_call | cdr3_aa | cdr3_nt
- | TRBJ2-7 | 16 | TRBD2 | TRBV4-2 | CASSQALAGGTYEQYF | TGTGCCAGCAGCCAAGCCCTTGCGGGAGGGACATACGAGCAGTACTTC
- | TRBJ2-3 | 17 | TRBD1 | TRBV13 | CASSQPAGGPLTDTQYF | TGTGCCAGCAGCCAGCCTGCAGGGGGCCCCCTCACAGATACGCAGTATTTT
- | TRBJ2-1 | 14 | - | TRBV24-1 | CATSGQGSYNEQFF | TGTGCCACCAGTGGCCAGGGTTCCTACAATGAGCAGTTCTTC
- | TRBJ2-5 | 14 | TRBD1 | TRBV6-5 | CASRDRGLSETQYF | TGTGCCAGCAGGGACAGGGGGCTTTCAGAGACCCAGTACTTC
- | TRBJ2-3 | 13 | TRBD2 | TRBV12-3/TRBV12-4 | CASGLAGGDTQYF | TGTGCCTCCGGACTAGCGGGGGGAGATACGCAGTATTTT
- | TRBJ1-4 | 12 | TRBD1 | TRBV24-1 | CATQGANEKLFF | TGTGCCACCCAGGGGGCTAATGAAAAACTGTTTTTT
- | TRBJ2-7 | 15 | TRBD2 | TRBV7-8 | CASSAGLAGEVRQYF | TGTGCCAGCAGCGCCGGACTAGCGGGAGAAGTCCGGCAGTACTTC
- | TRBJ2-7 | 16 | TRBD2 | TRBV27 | CASSLLVAGGSYEQYF | TGTGCCAGCAGTTTATTGGTAGCGGGAGGGTCCTACGAGCAGTACTTC
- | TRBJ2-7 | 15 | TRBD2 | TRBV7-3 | CASSSKFLAGREQYF | TGTGCCAGCAGCTCTAAATTCCTAGCGGGGCGGGAGCAGTACTTC
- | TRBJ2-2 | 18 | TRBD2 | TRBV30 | CAWSRGLAGVNLHGELFF | TGTGCCTGGAGTCGCGGACTAGCGGGAGTAAATCTGCACGGGGAGCTGTTTTTT
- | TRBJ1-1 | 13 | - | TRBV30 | CAWSGQPNTEAFF | TGTGCCTGGAGCGGACAGCCGAACACTGAAGCTTTCTTT
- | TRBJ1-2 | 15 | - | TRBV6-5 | CASSPLGAGQGGYTF | TGTGCCAGCAGTCCCTTAGGGGCAGGGCAGGGCGGCTACACCTTC
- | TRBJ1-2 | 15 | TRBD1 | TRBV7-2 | CASSLEGQGAGGYTF | TGTGCCAGCAGCTTAGAAGGACAGGGGGCAGGTGGCTACACCTTC
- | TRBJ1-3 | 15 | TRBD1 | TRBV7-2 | CASSLGQGKGNTIYF | TGTGCCAGCAGCTTAGGACAGGGCAAGGGAAACACCATATATTTT
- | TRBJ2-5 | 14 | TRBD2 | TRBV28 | CASMPAGSQETQYF | TGTGCCAGCATGCCAGCGGGGTCACAAGAGACCCAGTACTTC
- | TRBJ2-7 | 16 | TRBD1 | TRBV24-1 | CATSDARDRGSYEQYF | TGTGCCACCAGTGACGCCCGGGACAGGGGATCCTACGAGCAGTACTTC
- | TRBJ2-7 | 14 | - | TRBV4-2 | CASSQEWGVYEQYF | TGTGCCAGCAGCCAAGAGTGGGGAGTCTACGAGCAGTACTTC
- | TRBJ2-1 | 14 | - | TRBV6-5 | CATAERASYNEQFF | TGTGCCACCGCAGAGCGGGCCTCCTACAATGAGCAGTTCTTC
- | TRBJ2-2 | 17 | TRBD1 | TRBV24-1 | CATSDLGTGADTGELFF | TGTGCCACCAGTGATTTAGGGACAGGGGCGGACACCGGGGAGCTGTTTTTT
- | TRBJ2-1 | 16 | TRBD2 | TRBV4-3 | CASSQEPWTSGNEQFF | TGCGCCAGCAGCCAGGAACCCTGGACTAGCGGCAATGAGCAGTTCTTC
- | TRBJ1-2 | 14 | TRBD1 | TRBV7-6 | CASSRPTGAGGYTF | TGTGCCAGCAGCCGACCGACAGGGGCGGGGGGCTACACCTTC
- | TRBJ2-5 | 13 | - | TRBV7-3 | CASSKGGAETQYF | TGTGCCTCCTCAAAGGGCGGGGCGGAGACCCAGTACTTC
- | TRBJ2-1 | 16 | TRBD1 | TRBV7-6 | CASSTTGALPQNEQFF | TGTGCCAGCAGTACCACAGGGGCCCTACCCCAGAATGAGCAGTTCTTC
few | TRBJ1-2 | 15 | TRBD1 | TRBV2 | CASSVRDRGLEGYTF | TGTGCCAGCAGTGTCCGGGACAGGGGACTTGAGGGCTACACCTTC
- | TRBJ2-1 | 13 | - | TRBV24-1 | CATTGDSYNEQFF | TGTGCCACAACGGGGGACTCCTACAATGAGCAGTTCTTC
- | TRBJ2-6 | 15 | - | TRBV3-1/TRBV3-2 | CASSQQRSGANVLTF | TGTGCCAGCAGCCAACAGCGCTCTGGGGCCAACGTCCTGACTTTC
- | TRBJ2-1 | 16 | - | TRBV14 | CASSQFAGFIYNEQFF | TGTGCCAGCAGCCAATTCGCGGGCTTTATCTACAATGAGCAGTTCTTC
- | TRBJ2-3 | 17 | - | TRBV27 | CASSFSLGGGATDTQYF | TGTGCCAGCAGTTTCAGTTTGGGGGGTGGGGCCACAGATACGCAGTATTTT
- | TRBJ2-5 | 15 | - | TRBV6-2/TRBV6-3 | CASSSYRENRETQYF | TGTGCCAGCAGTTCATACAGGGAGAACCGGGAGACCCAGTACTTC
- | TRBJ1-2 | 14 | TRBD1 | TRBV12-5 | CASGVDRALSGYTF | TGTGCTAGTGGGGTCGACAGGGCACTGAGCGGCTACACCTTC
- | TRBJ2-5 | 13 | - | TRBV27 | CASSLLGSGVQYF | TGTGCCAGCAGTTTACTCGGATCAGGGGTCCAGTACTTC
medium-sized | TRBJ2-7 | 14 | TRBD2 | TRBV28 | CASSYGTRIHEQYF | TGTGCCAGCAGCTACGGGACTAGGATTCACGAGCAGTACTTC
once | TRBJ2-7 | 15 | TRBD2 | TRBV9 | CASSQGTSGTYEQYF | TGTGCCAGCAGCCAAGGGACTAGCGGGACCTACGAGCAGTACTTC
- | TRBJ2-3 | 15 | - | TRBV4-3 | CASSPAGAGTGTQYF | TGCGCCAGCAGCCCGGCGGGGGCGGGCACGGGCACGCAGTATTTT
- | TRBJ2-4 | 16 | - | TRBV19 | CASSISLGATKNIQYF | TGTGCCAGTAGTATCTCTTTAGGGGCCACCAAAAACATTCAGTACTTC